These 11 T cell receptor beta chains came from one sample sequenced in a study of CD8 T cells in Susac syndrome. Reverse transcription of about 0.5 to 1 ug RNA was carried out with random hexamers. TCRdb reanalysed the immunoSEQ multiplex PCR reads using MiXCR and keeps one entry per CDR3 protein. The table records about 200,000 distinct CDR3 sequences, about 95% of them present only once. The source material was CD4+ T cells from PBMCs. The receptors shown here come from a human donor in good health.

The rearrangement links TRBV3-1 to TRBJ1-2; D might be TRBD1 (5 bases). The CDR3 covers 13 residues. Germline V gives CDR1 LGHDT, CDR2 YNNKEL (reference sequence). Trimming took off 0 bases at V and 6 bases at J, with 8 bases between the two ends. The DNA of the CDR3 is TGTGCCAGCAGCCAAGAGGGGCGCCATGGCTACACCTTC. Amino acid sequence: CASSQEGRHGYTF.

This chain connects TRBV19 to TRBJ2-3, with D possibly matching TRBD2 (5 bases). V was trimmed by 6 bases and J by 1 base, leaving 8 bases between them. In germline, CDR1 is LNHDA, CDR2 SQIVND (reference sequence). This CDR3 region has 13 residues. CDR3: CASRGVGTDTQYF. CDR3 DNA sequence: TGTGCCAGTAGGGGAGTGGGCACAGATACGCAGTATTTT.

The chain joins TRBV18 to TRBJ2-3; weak D call: TRBD2 (6 bases). The length of the CDR3 is 14 residues. Between the trimmed V and J ends, which lost 2 bases and 5 bases, there was a span of 11 bases. The germline gives CDR1 KGHSH, CDR2 LQKENI. Written as DNA, the CDR3 is TGTGCCAGCTCACCAAATGACGGGGGAGATACGCAGTATTTT. Translation gives CASSPNDGGDTQYF.

This rearrangement joins TRBV24-1 to TRBJ1-2; D is unclear. There are 11 residues in the CDR3. The germline CDR1 and CDR2 sequences are KGHDR and SFDVKD. V was pared by 9 bases and J by 7 bases, with 11 bases between. The CDR3 loop is CATSGGFGYTF. The CDR3 nucleotides read TGTGCCACCTCCGGCGGTTTTGGCTACACCTTC.

CDR3 protein: CSAPGLALYNEQFF. The CDR3 coding sequence is TGCAGTGCGCCGGGACTAGCCTTATACAATGAGCAGTTCTTC. The rearrangement links TRBV20-1 to TRBJ2-1; 9 positions match TRBD2. V lost 6 bases, J lost 4 bases, and 7 bases stayed unmatched. The CDR3 sequence is 14 residues long. Germline V lookup: CDR1 DFQATT, CDR2 SNEGSKA (reference sequence).

The genes are TRBV20-1 and TRBJ1-4; D is uncertain. V lost 5 bases to trimming and J lost 4 bases, with 11 bases between them. Germline CDR1 and CDR2: DFQATT and SNEGSKA (reference sequence). This CDR3 has 13 amino acids. The chain's CDR3 is CSALRVINEKLFF. CDR3 nucleotides: TGCAGTGCTCTACGGGTTATTAATGAAAAACTGTTTTTT.

The rearrangement joins TRBV9 to TRBJ1-4; 7 bases line up with TRBD1. V lost 6 bases to trimming and J lost 6 bases; unmatched junction nucleotides: 2. CDR1 SGDLS and CDR2 YYNGEE come from the germline V gene. This CDR3 spans 12 amino acids. The CDR3 protein is CASNRGDEKLFF. For the CDR3, the DNA is TGTGCCAGCAACAGGGGAGATGAAAAACTGTTTTTT.

The chain combines TRBV20-1 with TRBJ1-1; D remains unclear. With 6 bases removed from V and 11 bases from J, the gap between germline ends came to 7 bases. Germline V CDR1 and CDR2: DFQATT, SNEGSKA (reference sequence). The CDR3 contains 8 residues. The CDR3 here is CSAPNAFF. For the CDR3, the DNA is TGCAGTGCCCCTAATGCTTTCTTT.

The V and J genes are TRBV9 and TRBJ1-6; D call uncertain. The V gene lost 0 bases and the J gene lost 8 bases, with 12 bases spanning the gap. Germline V CDR1 and CDR2: SGDLS, YYNGEE. The length of the CDR3 is 15 residues. The CDR3 sequence is CASSVVSGGDSPLHF. For the CDR3, the DNA is TGTGCCAGCAGCGTAGTCTCTGGTGGGGATTCACCCCTCCACTTT.

This rearrangement joins TRBV4-1 to TRBJ2-7; the D gene could be TRBD1 or TRBD2 (5 bases each). Germline loops: CDR1 MGHRA, CDR2 YSYEKL. This CDR3 is built from 15 residues. The germline V and J ends were trimmed by 0 bases and 3 bases, with 12 bases remaining between them. The CDR3 sequence: CASSQDQGGLYEQYV. The CDR3 region has the DNA TGCGCCAGCAGCCAAGATCAGGGCGGACTCTACGAGCAGTACGTC.

This chain joins TRBV19 and TRBJ1-2; maybe TRBD1 (6 bases). Between the trimmed V and J ends, which lost 8 bases and 3 bases, there was a span of 10 bases. The germline V gene has CDR1 LNHDA and CDR2 SQIVND (reference sequence). The CDR3 is 12 amino acids. CDR3 amino acids: CASSDSDYGYTF. CDR3 DNA sequence: TGTGCCAGTTCGGACAGTGACTATGGCTACACCTTC.